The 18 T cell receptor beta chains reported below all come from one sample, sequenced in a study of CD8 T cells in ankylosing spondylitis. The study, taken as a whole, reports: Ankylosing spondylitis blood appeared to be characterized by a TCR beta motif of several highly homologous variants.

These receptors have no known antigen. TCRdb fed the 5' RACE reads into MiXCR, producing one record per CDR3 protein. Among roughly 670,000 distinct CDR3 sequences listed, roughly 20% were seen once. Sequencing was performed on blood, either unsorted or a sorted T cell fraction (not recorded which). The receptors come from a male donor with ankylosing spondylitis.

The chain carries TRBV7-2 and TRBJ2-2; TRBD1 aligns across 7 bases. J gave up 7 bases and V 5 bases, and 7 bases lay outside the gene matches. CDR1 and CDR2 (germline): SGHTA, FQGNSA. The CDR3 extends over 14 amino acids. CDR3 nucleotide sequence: TGTGCCAGCAGCACAAAGACAGGGATCGGGGAGCTGTTTTTT. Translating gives CASSTKTGIGELFF.

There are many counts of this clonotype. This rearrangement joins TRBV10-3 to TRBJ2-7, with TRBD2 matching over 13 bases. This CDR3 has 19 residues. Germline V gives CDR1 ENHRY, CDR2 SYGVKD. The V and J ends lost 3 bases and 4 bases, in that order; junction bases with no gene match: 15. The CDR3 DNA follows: TGTGCCATCAGTGACCCCCCCCCGGGACTAGCGGGACCTTCGTACGAGCAGTACTTC. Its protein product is CAISDPPPGLAGPSYEQYF.

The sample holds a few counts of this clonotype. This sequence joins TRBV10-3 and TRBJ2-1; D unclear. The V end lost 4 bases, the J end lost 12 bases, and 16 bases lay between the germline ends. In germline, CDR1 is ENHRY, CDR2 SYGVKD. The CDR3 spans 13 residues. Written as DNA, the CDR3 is TGTGCCATCAGTGTCGAAAGTCATCTCCCGCAGTTCTTC. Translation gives CAISVESHLPQFF.

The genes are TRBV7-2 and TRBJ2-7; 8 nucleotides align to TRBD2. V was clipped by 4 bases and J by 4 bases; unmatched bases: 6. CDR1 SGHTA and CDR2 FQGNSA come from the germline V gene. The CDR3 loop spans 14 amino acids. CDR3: CASSSGTRRYEQYF. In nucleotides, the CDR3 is TGTGCCAGCAGCTCAGGGACTAGGAGGTACGAGCAGTACTTC.

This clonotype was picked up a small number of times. For the CDR3, the DNA is TGCGCCAGCAGTTCTACCTCCGGGACAAACTCCTACGAGCAGTACTTC. Amino acid sequence: CASSSTSGTNSYEQYF. The chain joins TRBV5-1 to TRBJ2-7; D might be TRBD1 (6 bases). V dropped 5 bases and J dropped 0 bases, with 18 bases sitting between them. This CDR3 is 16 amino acids long. Per germline, CDR1 SGHRS and CDR2 YFSETQ.

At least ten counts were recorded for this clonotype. CDR3 in amino acids: CSADRVLPEAFF. Written as DNA, the CDR3 is TGCAGCGCTGACAGGGTTCTACCTGAAGCTTTCTTT. The V call is TRBV29-1, the J call TRBJ1-1, with TRBD1 matching over 7 bases. CDR1 is SQVTM, CDR2 ANQGSEA, per germline. The CDR3 extends over 12 amino acids. Unmatched junction bases numbered 8, after V lost 7 bases and J lost 6 bases.

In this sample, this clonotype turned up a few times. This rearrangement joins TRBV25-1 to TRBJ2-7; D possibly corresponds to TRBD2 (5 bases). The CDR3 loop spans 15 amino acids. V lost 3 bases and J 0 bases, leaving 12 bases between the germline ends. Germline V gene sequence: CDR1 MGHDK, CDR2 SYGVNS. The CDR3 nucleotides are TGTGCCAGCAGTGACGGGATCCTTAGCTCCTACGAGCAGTACTTC. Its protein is CASSDGILSSYEQYF.

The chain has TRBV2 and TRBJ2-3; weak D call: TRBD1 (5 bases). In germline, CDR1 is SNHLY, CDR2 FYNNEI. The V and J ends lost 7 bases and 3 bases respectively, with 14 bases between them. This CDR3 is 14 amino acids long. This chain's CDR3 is CASNQGLGTDTQYF. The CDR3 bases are TGTGCCAGCAACCAGGGCCTTGGTACAGATACGCAGTATTTT.

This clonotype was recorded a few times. This CDR3 reads CASSTSSGSAYEQYF. In DNA, the CDR3 is TGTGCCAGCAGTACCTCTAGCGGGTCAGCCTACGAGCAGTACTTC. This sequence joins TRBV12-3 or TRBV12-4 and TRBJ2-7; 8 nucleotides align to TRBD2. This CDR3 is built from 15 residues. V lost 5 bases and J lost 2; bases outside the gene matches: 8.

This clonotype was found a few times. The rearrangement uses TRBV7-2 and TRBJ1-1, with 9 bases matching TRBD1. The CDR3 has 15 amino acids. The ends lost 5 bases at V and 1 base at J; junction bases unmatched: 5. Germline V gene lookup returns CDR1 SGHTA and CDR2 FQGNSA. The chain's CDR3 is CASSAQGASNTEAFF. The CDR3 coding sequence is TGTGCCAGCAGCGCACAGGGGGCGTCGAACACTGAAGCTTTCTTT.

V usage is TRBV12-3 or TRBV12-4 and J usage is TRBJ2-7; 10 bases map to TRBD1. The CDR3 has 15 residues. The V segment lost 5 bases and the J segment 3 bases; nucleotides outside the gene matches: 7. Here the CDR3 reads CASSLIGTGDYEQYF. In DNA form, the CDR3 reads TGTGCCAGCAGTCTAATAGGGACAGGGGACTACGAGCAGTACTTC.

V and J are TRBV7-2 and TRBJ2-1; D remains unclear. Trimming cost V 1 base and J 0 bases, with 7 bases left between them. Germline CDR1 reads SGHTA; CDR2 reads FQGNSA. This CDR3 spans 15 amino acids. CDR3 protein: CASSLVISSYNEQFF. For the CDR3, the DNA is TGTGCCAGCAGCTTAGTAATCAGCTCCTACAATGAGCAGTTCTTC.

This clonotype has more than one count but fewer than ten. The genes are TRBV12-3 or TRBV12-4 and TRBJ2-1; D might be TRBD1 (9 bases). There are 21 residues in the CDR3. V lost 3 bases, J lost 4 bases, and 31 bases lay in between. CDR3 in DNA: TGTGCCAGCAGTTTTCCATCCGGGACAGGGTCCGGGACTAGGCCTTACAATGAGCAGTTCTTC. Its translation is CASSFPSGTGSGTRPYNEQFF.

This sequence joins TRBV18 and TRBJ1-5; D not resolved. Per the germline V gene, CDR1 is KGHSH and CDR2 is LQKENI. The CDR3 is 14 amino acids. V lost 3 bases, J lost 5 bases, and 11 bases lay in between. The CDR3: CASSPLDGDQPQHF. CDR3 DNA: TGTGCCAGCTCACCCCTGGACGGGGATCAGCCCCAGCATTTT.

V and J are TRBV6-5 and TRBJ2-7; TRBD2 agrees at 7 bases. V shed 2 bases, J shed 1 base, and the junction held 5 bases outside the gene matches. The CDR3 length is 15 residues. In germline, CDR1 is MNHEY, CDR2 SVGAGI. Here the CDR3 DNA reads TGTGCCAGCAGTTACGGGGGGGATACTTCCTACGAGCAGTACTTC. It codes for CASSYGGDTSYEQYF.

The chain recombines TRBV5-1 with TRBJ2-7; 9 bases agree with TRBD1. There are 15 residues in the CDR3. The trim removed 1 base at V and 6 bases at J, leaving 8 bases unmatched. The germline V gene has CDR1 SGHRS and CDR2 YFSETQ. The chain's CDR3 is CASSLWGQGNSEQYF. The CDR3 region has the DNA TGCGCCAGCAGCTTGTGGGGACAGGGTAACAGCGAGCAGTACTTC.

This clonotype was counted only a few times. The DNA of the CDR3 is TGCAGCCCGAATACCCCGGTGGGCACAGATACGCAGTATTTT. This encodes CSPNTPVGTDTQYF. V is TRBV20-1 and J is TRBJ2-3, with no clear D. There are 14 residues in the CDR3. From germline, CDR1 is DFQATT and CDR2 SNEGSKA (reference sequence).

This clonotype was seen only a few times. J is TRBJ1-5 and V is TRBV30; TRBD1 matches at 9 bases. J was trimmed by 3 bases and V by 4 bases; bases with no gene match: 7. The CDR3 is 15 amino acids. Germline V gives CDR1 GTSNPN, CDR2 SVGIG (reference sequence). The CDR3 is CAWTPRDRANQPQHF. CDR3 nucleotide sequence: TGTGCCTGGACCCCCCGGGACAGGGCCAATCAGCCCCAGCATTTT.